The 20 T cell receptor beta chains below come from one sample, sequenced in a study of cytomegalovirus exposure and HLA in healthy donors. The PCR was carried out with 60 Vbeta primers and 13 Jbeta primers. Measured with immunoSEQ multiplex PCR; TCRdb has only the in-frame clones, and not every one. The table lists roughly 48,000 clones, approximately 70% of them singletons. The material sequenced was PBMCs. The receptors were gathered from a man between 18 and 29 years old in good health and CMV-seronegative.

This chain joins TRBV7-9 and TRBJ2-1, with TRBD2 matching 8 bases. The J segment lost 8 bases and the V segment lost 6 bases, leaving 15 bases of the junction unmatched. This CDR3 has 16 residues. Germline lookup yields CDR1 SEHNR and CDR2 FQNEAQ (reference sequence). DNA of the CDR3: TGTGCCAGCAGAAAGGCGTCGGGGGGGGCGGGGTATGAGCAGTTCTTC. Translating it yields CASRKASGGAGYEQFF.

V usage is TRBV27 and J usage is TRBJ2-5; the match to TRBD1 covers 8 bases. The germline V gene has CDR1 MNHEY and CDR2 SMNVEV (reference sequence). The V segment lost 2 bases and the J segment 5 bases; nucleotides outside the gene matches: 4. The CDR3 is made up of 14 amino acids. The CDR3: CASSLQGARETQYF. CDR3 nucleotide sequence: TGTGCCAGCAGTTTACAGGGGGCGCGGGAGACCCAGTACTTC.

This sequence joins TRBV27 and TRBJ2-5; a weak D match, TRBD2 (6 bases). Trimming left V 9 bases short and J 5 bases short, with 7 bases between. The germline V gene encodes CDR1 MNHEY and CDR2 SMNVEV (reference sequence). This CDR3 contains 10 residues. CDR3 protein: CASRGETQYF. CDR3 nucleotides: TGTGCCAGTCGGGGGGAGACCCAGTACTTC.

The chain has TRBV11-2 and TRBJ1-6; D possibly corresponds to TRBD1 (6 bases). The CDR3 runs 16 residues. CDR1 is SGHAT, CDR2 FQNNGV, per germline. Trimming pared 1 base from V and 7 bases from J, leaving 14 bases between. The CDR3 DNA follows: TGTGCCAGCAGCTTAGCTACAGGGTCTTGGAATTCACCCCTCCACTTT. Translating gives CASSLATGSWNSPLHF.

The chain carries TRBV19 and TRBJ1-2; 7 nucleotides line up with TRBD1. Trimming took 8 bases from V and 0 from J; bases not matched to a gene: 6. This CDR3 is built from 14 residues. Germline values: CDR1 LNHDA, CDR2 SQIVND (reference sequence). CDR3 sequence: CASHRDSTNYGYTF. The CDR3 DNA sequence: TGTGCCAGTCACCGGGACAGTACTAACTATGGCTACACCTTC. The variable domain in full, with the rest retrieved from reference TRBV19 and TRBJ1-2, is DGGITQSPKYLFRKEGQNVTLSCEQNLNHDAMYWYRQDPGQGLRLIYYSQIVNDFQKGDIAEGYSVSREKKESFPLTVTSAQKNPTAFYLCASHRDSTNYGYTFGSGTRLTVV.

This chain joins TRBV5-1 and TRBJ2-2, with TRBD1 identical over 7 bases. The V gene end was trimmed by 0 bases and the J gene end by 1 base; junction bases not matched to a gene: 3. The CDR3 contains 16 residues. The germline gives CDR1 SGHRS, CDR2 YFSETQ. CDR3 sequence: CASSLEWTGNTGELFF. The DNA of the CDR3 is TGCGCCAGCAGCTTGGAATGGACAGGGAACACCGGGGAGCTGTTTTTT.

This clone appeared a few times. The rearrangement joins TRBV29-1 to TRBJ2-1; TRBD2 matches 10 bases. V lost 3 bases, J lost 8 bases, and 13 bases stayed unmatched. Germline V lookup: CDR1 SQVTM, CDR2 ANQGSEA. The CDR3 has 16 residues. CDR3 loop: CSVDDSASGSWDEQFF. In DNA, the CDR3 is TGCAGCGTTGATGACTCGGCTAGCGGGAGTTGGGATGAGCAGTTCTTC.

This chain connects TRBV5-1 to TRBJ2-2, with a possible D match to TRBD2 (5 bases). The CDR3 totals 15 residues. Germline V gene lookup returns CDR1 SGHRS and CDR2 YFSETQ. V lost 6 bases and J lost 2, with 14 bases in between. Here the CDR3 DNA reads TGCGCCAGCACCCCTTCCGGACTTAACACCGGGGAGCTGTTTTTT. It is translated as CASTPSGLNTGELFF.

V usage is TRBV6-5 and J usage is TRBJ1-2; TRBD1 might be the D (6 bases). Germline-derived CDR1 and CDR2 are MNHEY and SVGAGI. This CDR3 has 13 amino acids. V lost 3 bases to trimming and J lost 4 bases, with 9 bases between them. The CDR3 sequence: CASSYPRGYGYTF. The CDR3 DNA reads as TGTGCCAGCAGTTATCCCAGGGGCTATGGCTACACCTTC.

Written as DNA, the CDR3 is TGCGCCAGCAGCCAAGATTTTCGGAGGGGGACTAACAATGAGCAGTTCTTC. This codes for CASSQDFRRGTNNEQFF. The chain employs TRBV4-3 and TRBJ2-1; TRBD2 is a possible D gene (7 bases). Germline CDR1 is LGHNA and CDR2 is YSLEER. V lost 0 bases and J 5 bases, leaving 17 bases between the germline ends. This CDR3 has 17 amino acids.

Only a few counts were recorded for this clone. The chain combines TRBV2 with TRBJ1-1; TRBD1 agrees at 7 bases. The germline V gene has CDR1 SNHLY and CDR2 FYNNEI. The ends lost 11 bases at V and 6 bases at J; junction bases unmatched: 3. CDR3 length: 10 residues. CDR3 sequence: CASQGAEAFF. CDR3 coding DNA: TGTGCCTCCCAGGGGGCTGAAGCTTTCTTT.

This chain links TRBV10-3 with TRBJ2-7, with 10 bases identical to TRBD1. CDR1 is ENHRY and CDR2 is SYGVKD in the germline V gene. The CDR3 runs to 15 residues. Trimming cost V 5 bases and J 1 base; bases outside gene matches: 5. CDR3 in amino acids: CAISNDRGPSYEQYF. For the CDR3, the DNA is TGTGCCATCAGTAACGACAGGGGGCCATCCTACGAGCAGTACTTC.

This clone was seen a single time. V and J are TRBV28 and TRBJ1-1; D gene ambiguous. Trimming took 6 bases from V and 8 from J, leaving 13 bases between them. CDR3 length: 12 amino acids. Germline assignment: CDR1 MDHEN and CDR2 SYDVKM. The CDR3 reads CASSLRTSEAFF. CDR3 DNA sequence: TGTGCCAGCAGCCTCCGGACTTCCGAAGCTTTCTTT.

The V and J genes are TRBV29-1 and TRBJ2-7; a possible D gene is TRBD1 (5 bases). Germline V lookup: CDR1 SQVTM, CDR2 ANQGSEA. The CDR3 contains 10 residues. Trimming took off 7 bases at V and 3 bases at J, with 7 bases between the two ends. CDR3 in amino acids: CSADSYEQYF. The CDR3 DNA is TGCAGCGCTGACAGCTACGAGCAGTACTTC.

This clone turned up a few times. The genes are TRBV6-6 and TRBJ2-2; possibly TRBD1 for D (5 bases). This CDR3 contains 16 residues. The V gene's germline CDR1 is MNHNY and CDR2 SVGAGI (reference sequence). The germline V and J ends were trimmed by 5 bases and 3 bases, with 16 bases remaining between them. The CDR3, as DNA: TGTGCCAGCAGTCCGCTAGGGGCCGCCGACACCGGGGAGCTGTTTTTT. It yields the protein CASSPLGAADTGELFF.

The chain links TRBV7-2 to TRBJ2-7; D possibly corresponds to TRBD2 (5 bases). The germline V gene has CDR1 SGHTA and CDR2 FQGNSA. The CDR3 is made up of 13 amino acids. Trimming took 5 bases from V and 4 from J, leaving 12 bases between them. The CDR3 DNA is TGTGCCAGCAGCCGGGATCCACAATACGAGCAGTACTTC. This sequence encodes CASSRDPQYEQYF.

This chain links TRBV7-2 with TRBJ2-2; 8 bases are a match to TRBD2. The CDR3 contains 16 residues. The V and J ends lost 4 bases and 1 base, in that order; junction bases with no gene match: 5. The germline V gene encodes CDR1 SGHTA and CDR2 FQGNSA. The CDR3 spells CASSSGGGGNTGELFF. In DNA form, the CDR3 reads TGTGCCAGCAGCTCGGGGGGGGGAGGGAACACCGGGGAGCTGTTTTTT.

This clone was counted a few times. The CDR3 is CAVGLAGGEQYF. The DNA for the CDR3 is TGTGCCGTAGGACTAGCGGGAGGGGAGCAGTACTTC. The chain combines TRBV6-6 with TRBJ2-7, with 15 nucleotides matching TRBD2. This CDR3 region has 12 residues. Germline values: CDR1 MNHNY, CDR2 SVGAGI (reference sequence). V shed 11 bases and J 7 bases; nucleotides not matched to a gene: 3.

By share, this clone counts as medium-sized (0.01 to 0.1%). The V gene is TRBV7-8, the J gene TRBJ1-5; a possible D gene is TRBD1 (5 bases). V lost 4 bases and J 6 bases, leaving 10 bases between the germline ends. The CDR3 runs 13 residues. CDR1 is SGHVS and CDR2 is FQNEAQ in the germline V gene. CDR3 DNA: TGTGCCAGCAGCTCCGGGGGGACTCAGCCCCAGCATTTT. Translating gives CASSSGGTQPQHF.

The chain is built from TRBV4-1 and TRBJ2-2; D might be TRBD2 (6 bases). CDR3 size: 17 residues. The germline V and J ends were trimmed by 1 base and 4 bases, with 16 bases remaining between them. Germline V gene sequence: CDR1 MGHRA, CDR2 YSYEKL. The DNA of the CDR3 is TGCGCCAGCAGCCAAGGGACTACCGGAGATCCCACCGGGGAGCTGTTTTTT. Amino acids: CASSQGTTGDPTGELFF.